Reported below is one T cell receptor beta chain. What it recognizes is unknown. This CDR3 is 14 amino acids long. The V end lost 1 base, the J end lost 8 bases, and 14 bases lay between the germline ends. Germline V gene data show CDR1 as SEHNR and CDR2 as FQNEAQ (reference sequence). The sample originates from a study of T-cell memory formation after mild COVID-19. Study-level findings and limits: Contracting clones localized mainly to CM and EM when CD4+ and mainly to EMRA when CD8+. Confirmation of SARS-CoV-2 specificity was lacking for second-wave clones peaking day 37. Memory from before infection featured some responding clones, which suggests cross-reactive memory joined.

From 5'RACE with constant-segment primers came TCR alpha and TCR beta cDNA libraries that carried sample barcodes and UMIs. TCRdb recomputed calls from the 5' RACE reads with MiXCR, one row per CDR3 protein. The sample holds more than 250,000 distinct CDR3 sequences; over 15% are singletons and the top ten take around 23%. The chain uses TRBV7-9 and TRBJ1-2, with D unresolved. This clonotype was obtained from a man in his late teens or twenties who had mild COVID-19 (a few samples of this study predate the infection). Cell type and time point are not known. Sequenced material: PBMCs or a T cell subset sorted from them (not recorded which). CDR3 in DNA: TGTGCCAGCAGCTTAGGGGCGGGGAAGGACGGCTACACCTTC. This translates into CASSLGAGKDGYTF.